The 14 T cell receptor beta chains in this list originate from one sample, sequenced in a study of cytomegalovirus exposure and HLA in healthy donors. Researchers ran the PCR with 60 Vbeta and 13 Jbeta primers. Profiling relied on immunoSEQ multiplex PCR, and the TCRdb table lists in-frame clones only, not all of them. The repertoire holds around 300,000 clones, with roughly 86% as singletons. Sequenced input: PBMCs. The receptors were gathered from a woman in her thirties or forties in good health and CMV-seropositive.

The CDR3 sequence is CASSQEPGAEGNTIYF. CDR3 sequence (DNA): TGCGCCAGCAGCCAAGAGCCTGGGGCGGAGGGAAACACCATATATTTT. The rearrangement uses TRBV4-3 and TRBJ1-3, with a weak D call TRBD1 (5 bases). V shed 0 bases and J shed 4 bases, with 13 bases lying between them. Germline CDR1 reads LGHNA; CDR2 reads YSLEER. CDR3 length: 16 residues.

The chain has TRBV18 and TRBJ2-1; D remains unclear. The CDR3 sequence is 14 residues long. CDR1 is KGHSH, CDR2 LQKENI, per germline. With 4 bases removed from V and 1 base from J, the gap between germline ends came to 8 bases. CDR3 coding DNA: TGTGCCAGCTCACGTGACATGTCCTACAATGAGCAGTTCTTC. Residues: CASSRDMSYNEQFF.

The J gene is TRBJ1-2, the V gene TRBV6-4; 8 nucleotides agree with TRBD1. Per the germline V gene, CDR1 is MRHNA and CDR2 is SNTAGT. Unmatched junction bases numbered 6, after V lost 6 bases and J lost 6 bases. This CDR3 has 13 residues. The CDR3 DNA follows: TGTGCCAGCAGGGGGACAGGACGGGATGGCTACACCTTC. This sequence encodes CASRGTGRDGYTF.

The rearrangement joins TRBV19 to TRBJ1-1; 8 bases map to TRBD1. The CDR3 has 15 amino acids. Germline CDR1 reads LNHDA; CDR2 reads SQIVND (reference sequence). V was pared by 0 bases and J by 5 bases, with 5 bases of the junction left unmatched. CDR3 DNA sequence: TGTGCCAGTAGTATAGATGACAGGGGAGGGACTGAAGCTTTCTTT. Amino acids: CASSIDDRGGTEAFF. Based on the CDR3 plus reference TRBV19 and TRBJ1-1, the full variable domain is DGGITQSPKYLFRKEGQNVTLSCEQNLNHDAMYWYRQDPGQGLRLIYYSQIVNDFQKGDIAEGYSVSREKKESFPLTVTSAQKNPTAFYLCASSIDDRGGTEAFFGQGTRLTVV.

The chain couples TRBV2 to TRBJ2-4; 7 bases agree with TRBD1. The length of the CDR3 is 15 residues. Trimming removed 6 bases from V and 1 base from J; junction bases left unmatched: 6. Germline CDR1 is SNHLY and CDR2 is FYNNEI. CDR3 region: CASRTTGSAKNIQYF. In DNA form, the CDR3 reads TGTGCCAGCAGGACGACAGGGTCCGCCAAAAACATTCAGTACTTC. Together with reference TRBV2 and TRBJ2-4, the CDR3 gives the full variable domain: EPEVTQTPSHQVTQMGQEVILRCVPISNHLYFYWYRQILGQKVEFLVSFYNNEISEKSEIFDDQFSVERPDGSNFTLKIRSTKLEDSAMYFCASRTTGSAKNIQYFGAGTRLSVL.

The chain couples TRBV10-3 to TRBJ2-1, with TRBD2 matching over 12 bases. The length of the CDR3 is 14 residues. V lost 8 bases to trimming and J lost 7 bases; unmatched junction nucleotides: 6. Germline-derived CDR1 and CDR2 are ENHRY and SYGVKD. CDR3 in amino acids: CAIVRGLAGNEQFF. The CDR3 DNA reads TGTGCCATCGTTCGCGGACTAGCGGGAAATGAGCAGTTCTTC.

Only one count was recorded for this clone. The chain combines TRBV7-9 with TRBJ2-7; a possible D gene is TRBD1 (5 bases). This CDR3 comprises 14 residues. Germline-derived CDR1 and CDR2 are SEHNR and FQNEAQ (reference sequence). Between the trimmed V and J ends, which lost 3 bases and 3 bases, there was a span of 12 bases. As DNA, the CDR3 is TGTGCCAGCAGCTTTGGGGCTAGGGACTACGAGCAGTACTTC. Translating gives CASSFGARDYEQYF.

The chain has TRBV11-3 and TRBJ2-1, with 14 nucleotides matching TRBD2. This CDR3 has 16 amino acids. V was clipped by 5 bases and J by 7 bases; unmatched bases: 7. The germline V gene has CDR1 SGHNT and CDR2 YENEEA. For the CDR3, the DNA is TGTGCCAGCAGCGGAGGGACTAGCGGGAGTTTTAATGAGCAGTTCTTC. Its protein is CASSGGTSGSFNEQFF.

This rearrangement joins TRBV2 to TRBJ2-5; D is undetermined. The V gene lost 4 bases and the J gene lost 2 bases, with 11 bases spanning the gap. The CDR3 is 14 residues long. CDR1 is SNHLY, CDR2 FYNNEI, per germline. The CDR3 protein is CASSASLAQETQYF. The DNA of the CDR3 is TGTGCCAGCAGTGCCTCGTTAGCTCAAGAGACCCAGTACTTC.

The V and J genes are TRBV5-1 and TRBJ1-2; D not certain. V gave up 0 bases and J gave up 0 bases, with 15 bases separating them. The CDR3 is 17 residues long. The germline V gene encodes CDR1 SGHRS and CDR2 YFSETQ. In nucleotides, the CDR3 is TGCGCCAGCAGCTTGGGGCCCCGGGAAAGGTCTAACTATGGCTACACCTTC. Amino acids: CASSLGPRERSNYGYTF. Full variable domain (missing parts from reference TRBV5-1 and TRBJ1-2): KAGVTQTPRYLIKTRGQQVTLSCSPISGHRSVSWYQQTPGQGLQFLFEYFSETQRNKGNFPGRFSGRQFSNSRSEMNVSTLELGDSALYLCASSLGPRERSNYGYTFGSGTRLTVV.

This sequence joins TRBV7-2 and TRBJ2-7; 9 nucleotides line up with TRBD2. The CDR3 spans 14 residues. Losses at the gene ends were 2 bases for V and 1 base for J; bases not matched to a gene: 0. In germline, CDR1 is SGHTA, CDR2 FQGNSA. CDR3 in amino acids: CASSLLAGSYEQYF. The CDR3 nucleotides are TGTGCCAGCAGCTTACTAGCGGGGTCCTACGAGCAGTACTTC. Full variable domain (missing parts from reference TRBV7-2 and TRBJ2-7): GAGVSQSPSNKVTEKGKDVELRCDPISGHTALYWYRQSLGQGLEFLIYFQGNSAPDKSGLPSDRFSAERTGGSVSTLTIQRTQQEDSAVYLCASSLLAGSYEQYFGPGTRLTVT.

This chain links TRBV19 with TRBJ1-3; maybe TRBD1 (6 bases). The V gene's germline CDR1 is LNHDA and CDR2 SQIVND (reference sequence). The CDR3 is 15 residues long. The V gene lost 2 bases and the J gene lost 4 bases, with 12 bases spanning the gap. CDR3: CASSILGTLGNTIYF. CDR3 DNA sequence: TGTGCCAGTAGTATACTCGGGACACTAGGAAACACCATATATTTT.

The chain links TRBV6-1 to TRBJ1-5; the match to TRBD1 covers 7 bases. With 5 bases clipped from V and 2 bases from J, the junction kept 6 bases outside the gene matches. From germline, CDR1 is MNHNS and CDR2 SASEGT. The CDR3 sequence is 15 residues long. The DNA of the CDR3 is TGTGCCAGCAGTATGGCAGGGGGTGGCAATCAGCCCCAGCATTTT. This codes for CASSMAGGGNQPQHF.

A few counts support this clone. J is TRBJ1-5 and V is TRBV2, with D unclear. CDR3 length: 16 amino acids. CDR1 is SNHLY and CDR2 is FYNNEI in the germline V gene. The V end was cut by 2 bases, the J end by 6 bases, with 17 bases between. CDR3 sequence (DNA): TGTGCCAGCAGTGAATCCGGAGGGCCCGGTATTCAGCCCCAGCATTTT. Encoded protein: CASSESGGPGIQPQHF. Supplemented by reference TRBV2 and TRBJ1-5, the full variable domain reads EPEVTQTPSHQVTQMGQEVILRCVPISNHLYFYWYRQILGQKVEFLVSFYNNEISEKSEIFDDQFSVERPDGSNFTLKIRSTKLEDSAMYFCASSESGGPGIQPQHFGDGTRLSIL.